The text below deals with one T cell receptor beta chain. Its antigen is not identified. This sample stems from a study of beta chain features in type 1 diabetes. Study at large: Across the samples, roughly 98 million sorted cells were examined in total.

TCRB transcripts that were expressed got sequenced, as all of the isolated RNA had been reverse transcribed. Produced via immunoSEQ multiplex PCR; TCRdb's table is partial and in-frame only. The sample records 250,000 to 300,000 clones, 14% being singletons. Findings and limits, study-wide: People with Type 1 diabetes carried modestly yet significantly shorter TCRB CDR3s in all four CD4+ subsets. Cells expressing TCR highly could be over-represented by cDNA sequencing. The study left unresolved whether HLA type influences TCRB rearrangement.

Every single donor gave one heparinised blood draw, and these averaged roughly 120 mL. The CDR3 is 15 amino acids. The ends were cut back, 5 bases at V and 3 bases at J, with 11 bases in the middle. CDR1 LNHDA and CDR2 SQIVND come from the germline V gene (reference sequence). This clonotype was obtained from a young man with type 1 diabetes. The sample comprised naive CD4+ T cells from blood. The chain employs TRBV19 and TRBJ2-6; D gene ambiguous. Here the CDR3 DNA reads TGTGCCAGTAGTGAAGCCATCGGTGGGGCCAACGTCCTGACTTTC. Translated, it gives CASSEAIGGANVLTF.